This T cell receptor beta chain is from a study of regulatory T cells in long-lasting Graves disease. This CDR3 spans 14 amino acids. Trimming at V came to 2 bases and at J to 9 bases, leaving 4 bases not matched to a gene. Germline CDR1 is SGHRS and CDR2 is YFSETQ. Arm-PCR of CDR3 regions and iRepertoire HTBI primers were used to build TCR beta libraries. MiXCR, applied by TCRdb to the multiplex PCR reads, yields one record per CDR3 protein. The sample carries more than 400,000 distinct CDR3 sequences, around 17% recorded once. Time point reported: newly diagnosed GD, antithyroid drugs for less than 3 months. Isolated PBMC RNA provided the starting material for the TCR library. These same records also appear under a second study, on T cells in Graves' hyperthyroidism and ophthalmopathy. That study adds: First-round RT-PCR targeting the TCR CDR3 was performed with the HTBI primer set.

This TCR derives from a woman in her twenties or thirties with Graves disease. This sequence joins TRBV5-1 and TRBJ2-7; 14 positions agree with TRBD2. Material: peripheral blood mononuclear cells (PBMCs), obtained at new diagnosis, from a patient treated with antithyroid drugs. The CDR3 loop reads CASSLGLAGGRQYF. The DNA for the CDR3 is TGCGCCAGCAGCTTAGGACTAGCGGGAGGTCGGCAGTACTTC.